This T cell receptor beta chain is drawn from a study of blood T cells in healthy people across ages (dated by TCRdb to between 2014 and 2017). About the full investigation: In model experiments, template switching captured about one uniquely barcoded TCR beta cDNA molecule for every two T cells. Four age groups were formed from the donors: young (average approximately 16 years), middle-aged (around 41), aged (approximately 60) and long-lived (about 80). Using the same blood draw, the study looked at two additional independent replicas of 1 million unique cDNA reads for two donors, one aged 18 to 30 and the other aged 80 or older. To avoid experimental bias, donors of different ages were randomly spread across the sequencing lanes. The study measured age-related changes in TCR beta repertoire diversity using deep sequencing normalized with unique cDNA molecular identifiers.

Overall study results and their limits: The long-lived group showed more naive CD4+ T cells, fewer expanded clones and increased TCR diversity than the aged group, suggesting age selection. Conclusive comparison of naive and antigen-experienced compartments was prevented by the profiling of bulk unsorted PBMCs. Observed TCR beta diversity per million T cells fell roughly linearly with age, and a significant reduction was already apparent by age roughly 41. Estimates of total diversity from one million sequenced T cells were regarded as lower bounds and underestimates. There was a strong correlation between observed TCR beta diversity and the percentage of naive T cells measured by flow cytometry. Donor CMV infection status was unknown, potentially confounding age-related changes in expanded clonotypes.

In the case of this clonotype: Its target antigen remains unknown. No qualities accompany the bases; no much larger clone lies one base away.

The CDR3 spans 16 residues, from the cysteine through the phenylalanine. CDR3 DNA is the only sequence kept; it has 48 bases, read in frame from the first base. V is pruned by 4 bases and J by 3 bases, leaving 7 bases of the junction without a gene match. For CDR1 and CDR2, the germline V gene lists ENHRY and SYGVKD. Systemically healthy Caucasian individuals from Russia, approximately 39 in total and aged roughly 6 to 100 years, were included as donors. Each donor gave ten milliliters of peripheral blood, collected into EDTA-treated Vacutainer tubes. Ficoll-Paque density-gradient centrifugation was used to isolate PBMCs, with at least 7 million per sample. Trizol reagent was used to extract total RNA from PBMCs, with at least 5.5 micrograms per sample. For every donor, an aliquot of PBMCs went through flow cytometry to measure the percentages of naive CD45RAhigh/CD27high T cells. The protocol used for the library was 5' RACE. TCRdb records Illumina HiSeq 2500 as the sequencer. A second PCR of roughly 7 to 11 cycles was performed with a sample-barcoded 5' primer and a J-beta primer mix. A unique molecular identifier was introduced onto each TCR beta cDNA molecule by a template-switch 5' adaptor carrying 12 random nucleotides. At least 3 million CDR3-containing paired-end reads were obtained from each sample. All of the RNA was converted into first-strand cDNA using the Mint cDNA synthesis kit, with a TRBC-specific oligonucleotide serving as the primer. After uracil-DNA glycosylase treatment, a first 18-cycle PCR used universal primers M1SS and BC2_uni_R on all cDNA. In the source study's methods: Normalization of each sample was performed by random selection of 1 million high-quality reads, each carrying a distinct molecular identifier. Instead of being binned into consensus sequences, reads that shared molecular identifiers were thrown out. MiTCR, set to a Q25 quality threshold and the strictest error-elimination algorithm, was used for CDR3 identification, clonotype clustering and error correction. A nonparametric unseen species model using Euler transformation provided a lower-bound estimate of total TCR beta diversity. TCRdb reran the public reads through fastp at Q25 and MiXCR, keeping productive beta chains. Rows matching on CDR3 protein sequence are summarized as one entry with the most common DNA and genes. These V and J calls originate from TCRdb's pipeline instead of the authors' own analysis. This sample holds about 680,000 distinct CDR3 sequences; around 49% were observed only once. The leading ten clones occupy around a third of the sample.

The rearrangement joined TRBV10-3 to TRBJ2-3; 10 of the junction bases match TRBD2. The source is a woman aged 60-75 years in good health. The sample consisted of blood. Here is the DNA: TGTGCCATCAGTGGTTTTAGGGGACTAGCGACAGATACGCAGTATTTT. Protein translation: CAISGFRGLATDTQYF.